These 24 T cell receptor beta chains were sequenced from one sample in a study of blood T cell repertoires in COVID-19. Sequenced by immunoSEQ multiplex PCR; TCRdb stores in-frame clones only, minus some. The table has approximately 170,000 clones, approximately 85% seen once; the top ten hold around 7%. Specimen: peripheral blood. The receptors here all came from a man older than 75 with COVID-19, enrolled during active disease.

This chain connects TRBV6-5 to TRBJ1-2, with a tentative D call TRBD1 (6 bases). There are 14 residues in the CDR3. The germline CDR1 and CDR2 sequences are MNHEY and SVGAGI. V was shortened by 2 bases and J by 5 bases, with 12 bases between the two germline ends. CDR3 DNA: TGTGCCAGCAGTTACCGGAGAGGGGGTTATGGCTACACCTTC. Translated: CASSYRRGGYGYTF.

This clone was recorded only once. The chain uses TRBV28 and TRBJ1-2, with D hard to call. The CDR3 contains 14 residues. Germline V gene data show CDR1 as MDHEN and CDR2 as SYDVKM. Trimming stripped 2 bases from V and 6 bases from J, with 13 bases between. CDR3 residues: CASSLRWEMDGYTF. The CDR3 DNA is TGTGCCAGCAGTTTAAGATGGGAGATGGATGGCTACACCTTC.

This chain links TRBV7-9 with TRBJ2-2; D perhaps matches TRBD1 (6 bases). The CDR3 sequence is 15 residues long. The germline V and J ends were trimmed by 10 bases and 2 bases, with 17 bases remaining between them. Germline CDR1 and CDR2: SEHNR and FQNEAQ (reference sequence). This CDR3 reads CATPTGHLNTGELFF. Written as DNA, the CDR3 is TGTGCCACTCCCACGGGACACCTTAACACCGGGGAGCTGTTTTTT.

The chain combines TRBV28 with TRBJ1-4, with a tentative D call TRBD1 (6 bases). V lost 5 bases, J lost 4 bases, and 17 bases lay in between. This CDR3 contains 16 residues. Per the germline V gene, CDR1 is MDHEN and CDR2 is SYDVKM. The CDR3 coding sequence is TGTGCCAGCAGTCTTATAGGAGGGGGGGGTAATGAAAAACTGTTTTTT. Amino acid sequence: CASSLIGGGGNEKLFF.

This chain connects TRBV7-9 to TRBJ2-3; 11 nucleotides agree with TRBD1. Losses at the gene ends were 5 bases for V and 4 bases for J; bases not matched to a gene: 5. The germline V gene has CDR1 SEHNR and CDR2 FQNEAQ (reference sequence). The CDR3 runs to 15 residues. The CDR3 DNA reads as TGTGCCAGCAGCCTTGGACAGGGGGCGGCAGATACGCAGTATTTT. Translating gives CASSLGQGAADTQYF. The whole variable domain, filled in from reference TRBV7-9 and TRBJ2-3, reads DTGVSQNPRHKITKRGQNVTFRCDPISEHNRLYWYRQTLGQGPEFLTYFQNEAQLEKSRLLSDRFSAERPKGSFSTLEIQRTEQGDSAMYLCASSLGQGAADTQYFGPGTRLTVL.

The chain has TRBV15 and TRBJ2-5; TRBD1 matches at 7 bases. Germline V gene data show CDR1 as LNHNV and CDR2 as YYDKDF (reference sequence). The CDR3 contains 13 residues. J gave up 6 bases and V 6 bases, and 7 bases lay outside the gene matches. This chain's CDR3 is CATRGSGGKTQYF. The CDR3 coding sequence is TGTGCCACCAGGGGTTCAGGGGGAAAGACCCAGTACTTC.

CDR3 DNA: TGTGCCAGTAGCGGAGGGACAGGGGGGACCTACGAGCAGTACTTC. As protein: CASSGGTGGTYEQYF. This sequence joins TRBV19 and TRBJ2-7, with 11 nucleotides matching TRBD1. CDR1 is LNHDA, CDR2 SQIVND, per germline (reference sequence). The CDR3 length is 15 residues. J gave up 2 bases and V 6 bases, and 6 bases lay outside the gene matches.

This sequence joins TRBV6-5 and TRBJ2-3, with no clear D. V lost 6 bases and J 4 bases, leaving 11 bases between the germline ends. Germline lookup yields CDR1 MNHEY and CDR2 SVGAGI. CDR3 length equals 13 residues. CDR3: CASSAPGADTQYF. CDR3 bases: TGTGCCAGCAGCGCCCCAGGCGCAGATACGCAGTATTTT.

The V call is TRBV10-3, the J call TRBJ2-1; D might be TRBD2 (6 bases). Germline CDR1 is ENHRY and CDR2 is SYGVKD. Trimming took off 0 bases at V and 5 bases at J, with 14 bases between the two ends. The CDR3 totals 16 residues. As DNA, the CDR3 is TGTGCCATCAGTGAGTCACCCGGGACTCAGGACAATGAGCAGTTCTTC. It specifies CAISESPGTQDNEQFF.

The chain combines TRBV3-1 (or the pseudogene TRBV3-2) with TRBJ2-1; 9 positions match TRBD2. This CDR3 region has 17 residues. CDR1 is LGHDT and CDR2 is YNNKEL in the germline V gene (reference sequence). V was pared by 4 bases and J by 6 bases, with 13 bases of the junction left unmatched. The chain's CDR3 is CASSRRLAGGRSNEQFF. CDR3 in DNA: TGTGCCAGCAGCCGTCGGCTCGCGGGGGGGCGGAGCAATGAGCAGTTCTTC.

In its sample, this clone was seen many times. The chain links TRBV6-2 or TRBV6-3 to TRBJ2-2; perhaps TRBD1 as D (6 bases). V was clipped by 0 bases and J by 4 bases, with 12 bases between them. The CDR3 spans 16 residues. CDR1 is MNHEY, CDR2 SVGEGT, per germline. CDR3 coding DNA: TGTGCCAGCAGTTACTCCCCAGGGGTAGGCACCGGGGAGCTGTTTTTT. Its protein is CASSYSPGVGTGELFF.

The rearrangement joins TRBV5-1 to TRBJ1-2; TRBD1 matches at 9 bases. This CDR3 has 17 amino acids. The trim removed 0 bases at V and 4 bases at J, leaving 10 bases unmatched. Germline loops: CDR1 SGHRS, CDR2 YFSETQ. The CDR3 nucleotides are TGCGCCAGCAGCTTGGGTCCCGGGACAGGGATGGGCTATGGCTACACCTTC. Translated: CASSLGPGTGMGYGYTF.

The chain links TRBV7-8 to TRBJ1-3; D unresolved. Trimming removed 3 bases at V and 0 bases at J, with 9 bases between. Germline lookup yields CDR1 SGHVS and CDR2 FQNEAQ. The CDR3 has 15 amino acids. The CDR3 region is CASSLSFSSGNTIYF. The CDR3, as DNA: TGTGCCAGCAGCTTGAGCTTTAGCTCTGGAAACACCATATATTTT. The full variable domain, rest sourced from reference TRBV7-8 and TRBJ1-3, is GAGVSQSPRYKVAKRGQDVALRCDPISGHVSLFWYQQALGQGPEFLTYFQNEAQLDKSGLPSDRFFAERPEGSVSTLKIQRTQQEDSAVYLCASSLSFSSGNTIYFGEGSWLTVV.

The chain has TRBV3-1 (or the pseudogene TRBV3-2) and TRBJ2-5; TRBD1 matches 9 bases. Trimming at V came to 4 bases and at J to 4 bases, leaving 7 bases not matched to a gene. Per germline, CDR1 LGHDT and CDR2 YNNKEL (reference sequence). The CDR3 length is 15 residues. This chain's CDR3 is CASSPWDRDGETQYF. The CDR3 DNA is TGTGCCAGCAGCCCCTGGGACAGGGATGGAGAGACCCAGTACTTC.

The genes are TRBV5-4 and TRBJ1-1; D is unresolved. This CDR3 has 12 amino acids. The germline CDR1 and CDR2 sequences are SGHNT and YYREEE (reference sequence). V lost 2 bases and J 5 bases, leaving 7 bases between the germline ends. The CDR3 is CASSFLMTEAFF. The CDR3 coding sequence is TGTGCCAGCAGCTTCCTTATGACTGAAGCTTTCTTT.

V and J are TRBV28 and TRBJ1-3; 8 bases fit TRBD1. The CDR3 consists of 11 residues. CDR1 and CDR2 from the germline V gene are MDHEN and SYDVKM. V dropped 1 base and J dropped 16; count of bases not matched to a gene: 3. CDR3 protein: CASSLFGQGYF. The CDR3 bases are TGTGCCAGCAGTTTATTCGGACAGGGTTATTTT.

The chain is built from TRBV23-1 and TRBJ2-5, with D possibly being TRBD1 (6 bases). TRBV23-1 is an open reading frame, and its role is uncertain. The CDR3 extends over 16 amino acids. V lost 5 bases and J 2 bases, leaving 18 bases between the germline ends. The CDR3 DNA reads TGCGCCAGCAGTGACCTCCGACCAGGGGAACAAGAGACCCAGTACTTC. Encoded protein: CASSDLRPGEQETQYF.

This chain connects TRBV6-5 to TRBJ2-2, with 8 bases fitting TRBD1. The V and J ends lost 0 bases and 7 bases, in that order; junction bases with no gene match: 7. The length of the CDR3 is 16 residues. Germline CDR1 reads MNHEY; CDR2 reads SVGAGI. CDR3 loop: CASSYSPGTGGGELFF. The CDR3 bases are TGTGCCAGCAGTTACTCTCCGGGTACAGGGGGCGGGGAGCTGTTTTTT.

The rearrangement uses TRBV11-2 and TRBJ1-5; no clear D. The V and J ends lost 0 bases and 4 bases respectively, with 4 bases between them. Germline-derived CDR1 and CDR2 are SGHAT and FQNNGV. The CDR3 length is 13 residues. The chain's CDR3 is CASSLDGNQPQHF. The CDR3 nucleotides read TGTGCCAGCAGCTTAGACGGGAATCAGCCCCAGCATTTT.

The chain uses TRBV10-1 and TRBJ1-1; 8 bases are a match to TRBD1. This CDR3 has 14 amino acids. Unmatched junction bases numbered 8, after V lost 6 bases and J lost 5 bases. Germline V lookup: CDR1 WNHNN, CDR2 SYGVQD (reference sequence). The CDR3 sequence: CASRADRARTEAFF. The CDR3 DNA follows: TGCGCCAGCAGGGCGGACAGGGCGAGAACTGAAGCTTTCTTT.

The chain carries TRBV4-1 and TRBJ1-4; TRBD1 aligns across 9 bases. The germline V gene encodes CDR1 MGHRA and CDR2 YSYEKL. Losses at the gene ends were 2 bases for V and 5 bases for J; bases not matched to a gene: 6. This CDR3 is built from 16 residues. In DNA, the CDR3 is TGCGCCAGCAGCCAACCTTCGGACAGGGGAAATGAAAAACTGTTTTTT. Translated: CASSQPSDRGNEKLFF.

The J gene is TRBJ2-3, the V gene TRBV6-5, with a weak D call TRBD1 (5 bases). Germline V gene sequence: CDR1 MNHEY, CDR2 SVGAGI. Trimming took off 2 bases at V and 4 bases at J, with 7 bases between the two ends. The CDR3 covers 13 residues. CDR3 protein: CASSYQGSDTQYF. CDR3 nucleotides: TGTGCCAGCAGTTACCAGGGATCAGATACGCAGTATTTT.

CDR3 DNA: TGTGCCAGCAGTCTCTCCGGACTGTCTAGCACAGATACGCAGTATTTT. Encoded protein: CASSLSGLSSTDTQYF. V usage is TRBV28 and J usage is TRBJ2-3, with D possibly TRBD2 on 5 matching bases. The V gene's germline CDR1 is MDHEN and CDR2 SYDVKM. Trimming removed 5 bases from V and 0 bases from J, with 15 bases in between. The CDR3 runs 16 residues.

The gene calls are TRBV27 and TRBJ1-1; D possibly corresponds to TRBD1 (6 bases). The length of the CDR3 is 15 residues. The V end was cut by 6 bases, the J end by 4 bases, with 18 bases between. Germline V lookup: CDR1 MNHEY, CDR2 SMNVEV (reference sequence). The CDR3 sequence is CASRRGRGPLTEAFF. CDR3 in DNA: TGTGCCAGCAGGAGGGGCAGGGGACCCCTCACTGAAGCTTTCTTT.